The following is a TCR beta chain sequence with its context. This clonotype occurred many times. Its cognate antigen has yet to be identified. No base quality values were provided; no much bigger clone lies one nucleotide off. The data stem from a study of identical twins (dated by TCRdb to 2015 to 2016). Broadly, across the study: The study deep-sequenced TCR alpha and beta repertoires from monozygotic twins, unrelated adults of various ages and cord blood to test whether fetal clonotypes persist. Replicate twin experiments were performed at different times using different library preparation protocols to rule out contamination. Points the paper makes about the study in general: Zero-insertion analyses could be partly confounded by invariant T cells such as MAIT and iNKT, though diverse VJ usage argued against such confounding for most clonotypes. Out-of-frame TCR alpha sharing in monozygotic twins was systematically underestimated by recombination models, whereas sharing between unrelated individuals was in agreement with the recombination models. In beta out-of-frame sequences, excess twin sharing was weaker, because having fewer shared sequences lowered the signal-to-noise ratio. Because the same donors could not be followed over many years, conclusions were based on cross-sectional statistical analysis. Out-of-frame TCR alpha sequences shared between twins showed an excess of low generation-probability sequences compared with coincidental sharing between unrelated individuals. Abundant cord blood beta clonotypes carried fewer insertions; young adult naive repertoires showed a weaker similar trend, while memory repertoires showed none.

Every donor was a healthy Caucasian. The twin cohort comprised three pairs of female monozygotic twins, all aged about 18 to 30 years. Miltenyi CD45RO+ enrichment and human naive T-cell isolation kits were used to isolate memory (CD45RO+) and naive T cells from PBMC. CDR1 and CDR2 are drawn from the germline V gene: MNHEY, SVGEGT. The junction carries 8 bases between V and J, which are trimmed by 5 bases and 0 bases respectively. The CDR3 runs 14 amino acids, cysteine and phenylalanine included. Just the 42-base CDR3 DNA is kept, in frame starting at base 1. The method was 5' RACE. Instrument used: Illumina HiSeq 2000. Template switching introduced a universal primer binding site; the final cDNA contained a unique molecular identifier, enabling accurate counting of TCR cDNA molecules. Specific primers in the conserved constant-segment region were used to synthesize first-strand cDNA for the TCR alpha and beta chains. To control for contamination, every cDNA library was double barcoded, receiving both a SMART-Mk sample barcode and Illumina barcodes. TruSeq adapter sequences along with Illumina sample barcodes were introduced in two successive PCR steps. The TCR alpha and beta cDNA libraries were sequenced on the Illumina HiSeq platform using custom primers. The authors' analysis ran thus. MiGEC processed the raw reads to extract unique molecular identifiers, while MiXCR was used to determine the CDR3 positions. For each individual, recombination models were inferred using an EM algorithm with the repgenHMM and IGoR tools. The analysis of shared clonotypes was done with the tcR package in R, with sharing normalized by the product of cloneset sizes. To study raw recombination without the effects of thymic and clonal selection, out-of-frame nonproductive sequences were analyzed. In TCRdb, the public reads were trimmed at Q25 with fastp and aligned with MiXCR, with productive beta chains retained. Each record represents a unique CDR3 protein, reported with the most common genes and DNA among its rows. The V and J calls were determined by TCRdb, not by the authors. The sample profile shows some 200,000 distinct CDR3 sequences; 6.5% to 8.5% of them were found once. In total, the top ten clones hold just under 2% of the sample.

These data also formed part of another study, on yellow fever vaccine responses in identical twins. As that second study puts it: The authors reported that the T cell response to vaccination in identical twins appeared partly convergent and partly personalized. In identical twins, the study followed T cell clones that responded to the vaccine with precision.

The sample was memory (CD45RO+) T cells sorted from blood. The label giving this sample's cell subset or site can be read as: CD45RO+ enriched T cells. The chain couples TRBV6-2 or TRBV6-3 to TRBJ1-5, with the D gene too uncertain to name. The TCR comes from a woman under 30 in good health. The CDR3 has the sequence CASSESYSNQPQHF. Read as DNA, the sequence is TGTGCCAGCAGTGAAAGTTATAGCAATCAGCCCCAGCATTTT.